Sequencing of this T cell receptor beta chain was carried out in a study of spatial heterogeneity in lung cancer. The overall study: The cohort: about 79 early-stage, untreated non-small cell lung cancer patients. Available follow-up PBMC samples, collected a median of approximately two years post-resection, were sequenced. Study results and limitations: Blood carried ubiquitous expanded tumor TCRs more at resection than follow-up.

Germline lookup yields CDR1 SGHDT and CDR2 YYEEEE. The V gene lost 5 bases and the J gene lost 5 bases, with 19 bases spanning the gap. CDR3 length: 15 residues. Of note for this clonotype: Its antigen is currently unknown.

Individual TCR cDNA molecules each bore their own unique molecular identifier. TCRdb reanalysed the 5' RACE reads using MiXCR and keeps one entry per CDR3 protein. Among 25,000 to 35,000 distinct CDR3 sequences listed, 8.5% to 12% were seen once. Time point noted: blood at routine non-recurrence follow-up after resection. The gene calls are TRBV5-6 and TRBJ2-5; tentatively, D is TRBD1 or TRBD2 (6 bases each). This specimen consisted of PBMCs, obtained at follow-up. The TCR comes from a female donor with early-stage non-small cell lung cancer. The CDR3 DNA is TGTGCCAGCAGTTACGTAGGGGGGCCTCAGGAGACCCAGTACTTC. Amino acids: CASSYVGGPQETQYF.